This TCR beta chain was observed in a study of vaccination and CD4 T cells after COVID-19. Study details: Two Hispanic individuals were among six male and four female convalescent patients. Findings of the study overall: Researchers report that a median about 86% of reactive clones in convalescent patients surfaced only post-vaccination.

Scientists ran DNA taken from cultured CD4+ T cells through the Oncomine TCR Beta short-read assay for sequencing. Genomic DNA was extracted from cultured CD4+ T cells. TCRdb independently ran MiXCR on the PCR reads; one entry per CDR3 protein. The sample records 13,000 to 15,000 distinct CDR3 sequences, about 29% being singletons. The CDR3 sequence is 16 residues long. Germline lookup yields CDR1 SGHAT and CDR2 FQNNGV. V was pared by 0 bases and J by 5 bases, with 16 bases between. Treatment given: 10-day PBMC culture with coronavirus spike peptide pools or control peptides (ViraFEST assay). In this sample, this clonotype is medium-sized. Its target is unknown.

Material: cultured CD4+ T cells from blood. The genes are TRBV11-2 and TRBJ1-1, with D maybe TRBD1 (5 bases). The clonotype was recovered from a human donor with COVID-19. The DNA for the CDR3 is TGTGCCAGCAGCTTAGAGTTTGGCAAAAAGGGGACTGAAGCTTTCTTT. Amino acids: CASSLEFGKKGTEAFF.